This T cell receptor (beta chain) comes out of a study of T cell changes during pregnancy in multiple sclerosis. As concerns this clone: Additional DNA sequences in this sample encode the identical CDR3.

This CDR3 is built from 14 residues. In germline, CDR1 is SGHTA, CDR2 FQGTGA. After removal of 2 bases from V and 2 bases from J, the junction contained 2 bases not matched to a gene. The protocol was immunoSEQ multiplex PCR, while the TCRdb copy is restricted to in-frame clones and leaves out a portion. Of tens of thousands of clones in the sample, around 92% were seen once. Input material: peripheral blood. The receptor's source is a female donor with multiple sclerosis, enrolled in a pregnancy study. V and J are TRBV7-3 and TRBJ1-1; 7 bases are a match to TRBD1. The CDR3 loop is CASSLQGDNTEAFF. The CDR3 coding sequence is TGTGCCAGCAGCTTACAGGGGGATAACACTGAAGCTTTCTTT.